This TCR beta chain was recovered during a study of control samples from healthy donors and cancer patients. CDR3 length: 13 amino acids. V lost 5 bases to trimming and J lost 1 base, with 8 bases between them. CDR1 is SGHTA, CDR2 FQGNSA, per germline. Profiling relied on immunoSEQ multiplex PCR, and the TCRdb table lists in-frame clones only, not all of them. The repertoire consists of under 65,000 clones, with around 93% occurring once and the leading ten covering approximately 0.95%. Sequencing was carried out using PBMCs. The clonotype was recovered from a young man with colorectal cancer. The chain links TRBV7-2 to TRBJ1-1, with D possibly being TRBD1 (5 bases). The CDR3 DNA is TGTGCCAGCAGCCGGGACGGGAACACTGAAGCTTTCTTT. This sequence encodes CASSRDGNTEAFF. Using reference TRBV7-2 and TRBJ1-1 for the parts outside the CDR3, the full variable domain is GAGVSQSPSNKVTEKGKDVELRCDPISGHTALYWYRQSLGQGLEFLIYFQGNSAPDKSGLPSDRFSAERTGGSVSTLTIQRTQQEDSAVYLCASSRDGNTEAFFGQGTRLTVV.